Listed below are T cell receptor beta chains from one sample, sequenced in a study of shared clonotypes between healthy human individuals. Assay used: immunoSEQ multiplex PCR; TCRdb lists only in-frame clones, some missing. Of 2 million to 2.5 million clones in the sample, around 93% were seen once. What was sequenced was naive CD8+ T cells from PBMCs. The origin of the receptors is a man aged 18 to 35 in good health. Some clones in this sample may be carry-over from other donors' samples. Each CDR3 is given with its conserved first and last residue. Each record gives: D gene, V gene, J gene, clone size, CDR3 protein, CDR3 DNA. The D gene is left open where the match is weak. Size is stated for part of the rows, as once, few or many counts, or as a class when the clone is expanded.

d_gene: NA; v_gene: TRBV18; j_gene: TRBJ1-3; abundance: once; CDR3aa: CASSPGGVGNTIYF; CDR3nt: TGTGCCAGCTCACCGGGAGGGGTCGGAAACACCATATATTTT
d_gene: NA; v_gene: TRBV10-1; j_gene: TRBJ2-7; abundance: NA; CDR3aa: CASSAGYSYEQYF; CDR3nt: TGCGCCAGCAGTGCAGGATACTCCTACGAGCAGTACTTC
d_gene: NA; v_gene: TRBV7-9; j_gene: TRBJ1-2; abundance: NA; CDR3aa: CASSNRDPYYGYTF; CDR3nt: TGTGCCAGCAGCAACAGGGACCCCTACTATGGCTACACCTTC
d_gene: NA; v_gene: TRBV7-9; j_gene: TRBJ1-4; abundance: NA; CDR3aa: CASSHPGLGEKLFF; CDR3nt: TGTGCCAGCAGCCACCCAGGGCTCGGGGAAAAACTGTTTTTT
d_gene: NA; v_gene: TRBV4-1; j_gene: TRBJ1-1; abundance: few; CDR3aa: CASSPSKNTEAFF; CDR3nt: TGCGCCAGCAGCCCTTCTAAGAACACTGAAGCTTTCTTT
d_gene: TRBD1; v_gene: TRBV4-1; j_gene: TRBJ1-3; abundance: NA; CDR3aa: CASSQVRGLSGNTIYF; CDR3nt: TGCGCCAGCAGCCAGGTTAGGGGGCTTTCTGGAAACACCATATATTTT
d_gene: TRBD2; v_gene: TRBV4-3; j_gene: TRBJ2-1; abundance: NA; CDR3aa: CASSQEGVLAGGPYNEQFF; CDR3nt: TGCGCCAGCAGCCAAGAAGGGGTTCTAGCGGGAGGGCCCTACAATGAGCAGTTCTTC
d_gene: NA; v_gene: TRBV4-3; j_gene: TRBJ1-4; abundance: NA; CDR3aa: CASSRVWTATNEKLFF; CDR3nt: TGCGCCAGCAGCCGAGTTTGGACAGCAACTAATGAAAAACTGTTTTTT
d_gene: TRBD2; v_gene: TRBV28; j_gene: TRBJ2-7; abundance: NA; CDR3aa: CASIDPGGSYEQYF; CDR3nt: TGTGCCAGCATTGACCCCGGGGGGTCCTACGAGCAGTACTTC
d_gene: NA; v_gene: TRBV27; j_gene: TRBJ2-1; abundance: once; CDR3aa: CASSLDSSYNEQFF; CDR3nt: TGTGCCAGCAGCCTCGACTCTTCCTACAATGAGCAGTTCTTC
d_gene: TRBD2; v_gene: TRBV4-3; j_gene: TRBJ2-3; abundance: NA; CDR3aa: CASSQEGGRASTDTQYF; CDR3nt: TGCGCCAGCAGCCAAGAAGGCGGGAGGGCCAGCACAGATACGCAGTATTTT
d_gene: NA; v_gene: TRBV6-6; j_gene: TRBJ1-6; abundance: NA; CDR3aa: CASRESDSPLHF; CDR3nt: TGTGCCAGCAGGGAAAGTGATTCACCCCTCCACTTT
d_gene: TRBD2; v_gene: TRBV28; j_gene: TRBJ2-1; abundance: NA; CDR3aa: CASSSPPSGNRNEQFF; CDR3nt: TGTGCCAGCAGTTCACCTCCAAGCGGGAACCGCAATGAGCAGTTCTTC
d_gene: TRBD1; v_gene: TRBV6-4; j_gene: TRBJ2-1; abundance: NA; CDR3aa: CASSDSTLGTGDNEQFF; CDR3nt: TGTGCCAGCAGTGACTCGACCCTCGGGACAGGTGACAATGAGCAGTTCTTC
d_gene: TRBD2; v_gene: TRBV28; j_gene: TRBJ2-1; abundance: NA; CDR3aa: CAILTSGDYNEQFF; CDR3nt: TGTGCCATACTAACTAGCGGAGACTACAATGAGCAGTTCTTC
d_gene: TRBD2; v_gene: TRBV27; j_gene: TRBJ2-7; abundance: few; CDR3aa: CAIGTTYEQYF; CDR3nt: TGTGCCATCGGGACTACCTACGAGCAGTACTTC
d_gene: NA; v_gene: TRBV28; j_gene: TRBJ2-7; abundance: NA; CDR3aa: CATSDTSYEQYF; CDR3nt: TGTGCCACCTCGGACACTTCCTACGAGCAGTACTTC
d_gene: TRBD2; v_gene: TRBV27; j_gene: TRBJ2-3; abundance: NA; CDR3aa: CASSLRLAGVQDTQYF; CDR3nt: TGTGCCAGCAGTTTACGCCTAGCGGGAGTTCAAGATACGCAGTATTTT
d_gene: TRBD1; v_gene: TRBV15; j_gene: TRBJ2-1; abundance: once; CDR3aa: CATSTKPDRGRHNEQFF; CDR3nt: TGTGCCACCAGCACGAAACCGGACAGGGGGCGCCACAATGAGCAGTTCTTC
d_gene: NA; v_gene: TRBV7-9; j_gene: TRBJ1-3; abundance: NA; CDR3aa: CASSSPLRGPYSGNTIYF; CDR3nt: TGTGCCAGCAGCTCCCCCCTTCGTGGGCCATACTCTGGAAACACCATATATTTT
d_gene: TRBD2; v_gene: TRBV7-2; j_gene: TRBJ2-1; abundance: NA; CDR3aa: CASSPPTAGVDEQFF; CDR3nt: TGTGCCAGCAGCCCACCGACAGCGGGAGTTGATGAGCAGTTCTTC
d_gene: TRBD2; v_gene: TRBV27; j_gene: TRBJ2-7; abundance: NA; CDR3aa: CASKWGGGLSYEQYF; CDR3nt: TGTGCCAGTAAATGGGGGGGAGGGCTCTCCTACGAGCAGTACTTC
d_gene: TRBD2; v_gene: TRBV9; j_gene: TRBJ2-2; abundance: NA; CDR3aa: CASSVVVREVNTGELFF; CDR3nt: TGTGCCAGCAGCGTAGTAGTGCGGGAGGTAAACACCGGGGAGCTGTTTTTT
d_gene: NA; v_gene: TRBV6-6; j_gene: TRBJ2-2; abundance: NA; CDR3aa: CASSYFRFGELFF; CDR3nt: TGTGCCAGCAGTTACTTCAGGTTCGGGGAGCTGTTTTTT
d_gene: TRBD2; v_gene: TRBV7-9; j_gene: TRBJ2-7; abundance: NA; CDR3aa: CASSLAAGTSYEQYF; CDR3nt: TGTGCCAGCAGCTTAGCGGCAGGGACTAGCTACGAGCAGTACTTC
d_gene: TRBD1; v_gene: TRBV6-5; j_gene: TRBJ2-2; abundance: NA; CDR3aa: CASRIQGVNTGELFF; CDR3nt: TGTGCCAGCAGGATACAGGGGGTTAACACCGGGGAGCTGTTTTTT
d_gene: TRBD2; v_gene: TRBV7-3; j_gene: TRBJ2-3; abundance: NA; CDR3aa: CASSLSGLAGIDTQYF; CDR3nt: TGTGCCAGCAGCTTATCAGGGCTAGCGGGAATAGATACGCAGTATTTT
d_gene: NA; v_gene: TRBV5-6; j_gene: TRBJ2-7; abundance: NA; CDR3aa: CASSAWGQPTYEQYF; CDR3nt: TGTGCCAGCAGCGCTTGGGGGCAGCCGACCTACGAGCAGTACTTC
d_gene: TRBD2; v_gene: TRBV5-4; j_gene: TRBJ2-1; abundance: NA; CDR3aa: CASSLSGAFREQFF; CDR3nt: TGTGCCAGCAGCTTGAGCGGGGCGTTTCGAGAGCAGTTCTTC
d_gene: NA; v_gene: TRBV9; j_gene: TRBJ2-1; abundance: NA; CDR3aa: CASSPPQNEQFF; CDR3nt: TGTGCCAGCAGCCCGCCGCAGAATGAGCAGTTCTTC
d_gene: TRBD1; v_gene: TRBV15; j_gene: TRBJ1-1; abundance: NA; CDR3aa: CATSRGNRGTEAFF; CDR3nt: TGTGCCACCAGCAGAGGGAACAGGGGAACTGAAGCTTTCTTT
d_gene: NA; v_gene: TRBV5-1; j_gene: TRBJ1-3; abundance: NA; CDR3aa: CASSLTGPGNTIYF; CDR3nt: TGCGCCAGCAGCTTGACAGGGCCAGGAAACACCATATATTTT
d_gene: NA; v_gene: TRBV28; j_gene: TRBJ2-7; abundance: NA; CDR3aa: CASSLGTYEQYF; CDR3nt: TGTGCCAGCAGTTTGGGGACCTACGAGCAGTACTTC
d_gene: NA; v_gene: TRBV9; j_gene: TRBJ1-4; abundance: NA; CDR3aa: CASSKGDFATNEKLFF; CDR3nt: TGTGCCAGCAGCAAAGGGGACTTTGCAACTAATGAAAAACTGTTTTTT
d_gene: NA; v_gene: TRBV27; j_gene: TRBJ2-7; abundance: NA; CDR3aa: CASSLSLSPYEQYF; CDR3nt: TGTGCCAGCAGTTTATCCCTTTCTCCGTACGAGCAGTACTTC
d_gene: NA; v_gene: TRBV7-8; j_gene: TRBJ2-3; abundance: NA; CDR3aa: CASSLGSALTDTQYF; CDR3nt: TGTGCCAGCAGCTTAGGTTCGGCCTTAACAGATACGCAGTATTTT
d_gene: TRBD1; v_gene: TRBV2; j_gene: TRBJ2-1; abundance: NA; CDR3aa: CASSVDRDRQYNEQFF; CDR3nt: TGTGCCAGCAGTGTTGATCGGGACAGACAATACAATGAGCAGTTCTTC
d_gene: NA; v_gene: TRBV30; j_gene: TRBJ2-7; abundance: NA; CDR3aa: CAWRFGFFEEQYF; CDR3nt: TGTGCCTGGAGATTCGGGTTTTTCGAAGAGCAGTACTTC
d_gene: TRBD2; v_gene: TRBV7-6; j_gene: TRBJ2-5; abundance: NA; CDR3aa: CASSLRTSGSPQETQYF; CDR3nt: TGTGCCAGCAGCCTAAGGACTAGCGGGAGTCCTCAAGAGACCCAGTACTTC
d_gene: NA; v_gene: TRBV10-1; j_gene: TRBJ2-2; abundance: NA; CDR3aa: CASSESHTGELFF; CDR3nt: TGCGCCAGCAGTGAGTCGCACACCGGGGAGCTGTTTTTT
d_gene: NA; v_gene: TRBV27; j_gene: TRBJ2-2; abundance: few; CDR3aa: CASSFRNTGELFF; CDR3nt: TGTGCCAGCAGTTTCCGTAACACCGGGGAGCTGTTTTTT
d_gene: NA; v_gene: TRBV6-5; j_gene: TRBJ1-2; abundance: NA; CDR3aa: CASSYSTQVYGYTF; CDR3nt: TGTGCCAGCAGTTACTCGACACAGGTCTATGGCTACACCTTC
d_gene: NA; v_gene: TRBV6-5; j_gene: TRBJ2-7; abundance: NA; CDR3aa: CASSYSGSSYEQYF; CDR3nt: TGTGCCAGCAGTTACTCGGGCAGCTCCTACGAGCAGTACTTC
d_gene: NA; v_gene: TRBV10-3; j_gene: TRBJ2-6; abundance: NA; CDR3aa: CAITQTEVKTTGANVLTF; CDR3nt: TGTGCCATCACCCAGACTGAGGTCAAAACCACTGGGGCCAACGTCCTGACTTTC
d_gene: NA; v_gene: TRBV11-2; j_gene: TRBJ2-5; abundance: NA; CDR3aa: CASSFPLLPRGLTQYF; CDR3nt: TGTGCCAGCAGCTTCCCCCTTCTCCCTCGGGGTTTAACCCAGTACTTC
d_gene: TRBD1; v_gene: TRBV5-1; j_gene: TRBJ2-1; abundance: NA; CDR3aa: CASSSRTGGYNEQFF; CDR3nt: TGCGCCAGCAGCTCCCGGACAGGGGGCTACAATGAGCAGTTCTTC
d_gene: NA; v_gene: TRBV27; j_gene: TRBJ2-1; abundance: once; CDR3aa: CASSLSTPDLTDEQFF; CDR3nt: TGTGCCAGCAGTTTATCGACCCCGGACTTGACCGATGAGCAGTTCTTC
d_gene: TRBD2; v_gene: TRBV30; j_gene: TRBJ2-7; abundance: NA; CDR3aa: CACRTSGYYEQYF; CDR3nt: TGTGCCTGCAGGACTAGCGGATACTACGAGCAGTACTTC
d_gene: TRBD2; v_gene: TRBV27; j_gene: TRBJ2-3; abundance: NA; CDR3aa: CASSLLGGSGDTQYF; CDR3nt: TGTGCCAGCAGTTTACTGGGCGGGAGTGGAGATACGCAGTATTTT
d_gene: TRBD2; v_gene: TRBV29-1; j_gene: TRBJ2-1; abundance: NA; CDR3aa: CSVASVAGVGVNEQFF; CDR3nt: TGCAGCGTTGCCTCGGTAGCGGGAGTTGGGGTAAATGAGCAGTTCTTC
d_gene: NA; v_gene: TRBV7-9; j_gene: TRBJ2-1; abundance: NA; CDR3aa: CASSSQLEVYNEQFF; CDR3nt: TGTGCCAGCAGCTCGCAACTAGAGGTCTACAATGAGCAGTTCTTC
d_gene: NA; v_gene: TRBV28; j_gene: TRBJ1-5; abundance: NA; CDR3aa: CASSFDEGPVYSNQPQHF; CDR3nt: TGTGCCAGCAGTTTCGACGAGGGACCAGTCTATAGCAATCAGCCCCAGCATTTT
d_gene: NA; v_gene: TRBV5-6; j_gene: TRBJ2-3; abundance: few; CDR3aa: CASSFGSTDTQYF; CDR3nt: TGTGCCAGCAGCTTCGGGTCCACAGATACGCAGTATTTT
d_gene: NA; v_gene: TRBV11-1; j_gene: TRBJ2-7; abundance: once; CDR3aa: CASSPGEAYEQYF; CDR3nt: TGTGCCAGCAGCCCCGGCGAGGCCTACGAGCAGTACTTC
d_gene: NA; v_gene: TRBV28; j_gene: TRBJ2-3; abundance: NA; CDR3aa: CASSLSPGSTDTQYF; CDR3nt: TGTGCCAGCAGCCTATCCCCCGGGAGTACAGATACGCAGTATTTT
d_gene: TRBD2; v_gene: TRBV27; j_gene: TRBJ2-1; abundance: NA; CDR3aa: CASSHKTSGSSYNEQFF; CDR3nt: TGTGCCAGCAGTCATAAGACTAGCGGGAGCTCCTACAATGAGCAGTTCTTC
d_gene: TRBD2; v_gene: TRBV4-1; j_gene: TRBJ2-3; abundance: NA; CDR3aa: CASSQEFTSGGDTQYF; CDR3nt: TGCGCCAGCAGCCAAGAGTTCACTAGCGGGGGAGATACGCAGTATTTT
d_gene: NA; v_gene: TRBV5-6; j_gene: TRBJ2-4; abundance: NA; CDR3aa: CASSPGWGENIQYF; CDR3nt: TGTGCCAGCAGCCCGGGCTGGGGGGAAAACATTCAGTACTTC
d_gene: TRBD1; v_gene: TRBV9; j_gene: TRBJ1-2; abundance: NA; CDR3aa: CASSLTDRGYGYTF; CDR3nt: TGTGCCAGCAGCCTAACGGACAGGGGCTATGGCTACACCTTC